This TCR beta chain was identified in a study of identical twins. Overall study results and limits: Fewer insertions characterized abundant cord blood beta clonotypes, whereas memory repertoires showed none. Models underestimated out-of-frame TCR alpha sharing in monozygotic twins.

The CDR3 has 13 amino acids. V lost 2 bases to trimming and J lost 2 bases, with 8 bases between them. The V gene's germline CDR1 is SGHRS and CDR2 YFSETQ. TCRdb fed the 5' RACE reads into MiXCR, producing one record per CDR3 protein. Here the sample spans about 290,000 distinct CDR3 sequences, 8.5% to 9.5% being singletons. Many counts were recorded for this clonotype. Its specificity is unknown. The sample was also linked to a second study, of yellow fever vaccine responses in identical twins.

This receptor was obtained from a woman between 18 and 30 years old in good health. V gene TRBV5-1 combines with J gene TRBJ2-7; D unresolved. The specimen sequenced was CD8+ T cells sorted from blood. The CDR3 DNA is TGCGCCAGCAGCTTAAGGACCCCCTACGAGCAGTACTTC. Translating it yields CASSLRTPYEQYF.